Included here is one T cell receptor beta chain sequence, with context. No antigen is known for it. This sample was included in a study of T cell responses to AZD1222 COVID-19 vaccine. Method: immunoSEQ multiplex PCR; TCRdb's copy keeps in-frame clones and lacks some. In the table there are more than 150,000 clones, 80% to 90% of which are singletons. Study observations and caveats: Spike-wide coverage was observed for vaccine-associated CD4 TCRs, with dominant responses at 160-218 and 743-854. The donor cohort was predominantly white British with a female majority, and clonal diversity may have been underestimated.

V shed 2 bases, J shed 6 bases, and the junction held 13 bases outside the gene matches. The length of the CDR3 is 18 residues. Germline lookup yields CDR1 KGHSH and CDR2 LQKENI. The sample consisted of peripheral blood, taken on day 0 of AZD1222 vaccination. The TCR sequence derives from an adult in good health. The chain couples TRBV18 to TRBJ1-6; 7 nucleotides agree with TRBD1. The CDR3 protein is CASSPVGPGQTFNSPLHF. For the CDR3, the DNA is TGTGCCAGCTCACCAGTTGGGCCGGGACAGACATTTAATTCACCCCTCCACTTT.